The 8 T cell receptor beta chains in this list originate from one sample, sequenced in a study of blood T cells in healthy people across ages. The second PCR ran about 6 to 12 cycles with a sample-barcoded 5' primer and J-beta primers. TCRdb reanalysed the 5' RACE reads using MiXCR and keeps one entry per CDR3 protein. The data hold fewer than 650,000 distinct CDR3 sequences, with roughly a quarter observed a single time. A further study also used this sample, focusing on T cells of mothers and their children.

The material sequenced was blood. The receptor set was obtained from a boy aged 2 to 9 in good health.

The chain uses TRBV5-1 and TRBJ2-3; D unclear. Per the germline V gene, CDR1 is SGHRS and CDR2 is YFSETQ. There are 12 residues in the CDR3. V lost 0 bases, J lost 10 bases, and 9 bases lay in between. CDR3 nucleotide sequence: TGCGCCAGCAGCTTGGAGTCAGAGGCGCAGTATTTT. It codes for CASSLESEAQYF.

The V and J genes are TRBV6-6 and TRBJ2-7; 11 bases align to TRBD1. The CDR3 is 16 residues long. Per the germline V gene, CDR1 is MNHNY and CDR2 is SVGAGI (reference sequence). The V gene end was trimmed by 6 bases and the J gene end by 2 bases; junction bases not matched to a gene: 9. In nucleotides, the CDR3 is TGTGCCAGCAGCAGACCCGGGACAGGGGGAGCCTACGAGCAGTACTTC. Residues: CASSRPGTGGAYEQYF.

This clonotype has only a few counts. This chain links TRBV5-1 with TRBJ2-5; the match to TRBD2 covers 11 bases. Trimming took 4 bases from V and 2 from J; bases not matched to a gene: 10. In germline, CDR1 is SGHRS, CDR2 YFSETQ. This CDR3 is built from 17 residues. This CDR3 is CASSQSGLAGGQETQYF. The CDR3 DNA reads TGCGCCAGCAGCCAAAGCGGGCTAGCGGGGGGACAAGAGACCCAGTACTTC. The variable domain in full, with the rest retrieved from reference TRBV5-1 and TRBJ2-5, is KAGVTQTPRYLIKTRGQQVTLSCSPISGHRSVSWYQQTPGQGLQFLFEYFSETQRNKGNFPGRFSGRQFSNSRSEMNVSTLELGDSALYLCASSQSGLAGGQETQYFGPGTRLLVL.

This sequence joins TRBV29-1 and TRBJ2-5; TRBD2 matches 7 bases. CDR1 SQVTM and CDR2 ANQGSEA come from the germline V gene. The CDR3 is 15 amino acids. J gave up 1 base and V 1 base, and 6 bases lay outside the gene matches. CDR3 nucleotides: TGCAGCGTTGAAGCTAGCGGAAGTATCCAAGAGACCCAGTACTTC. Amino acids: CSVEASGSIQETQYF.

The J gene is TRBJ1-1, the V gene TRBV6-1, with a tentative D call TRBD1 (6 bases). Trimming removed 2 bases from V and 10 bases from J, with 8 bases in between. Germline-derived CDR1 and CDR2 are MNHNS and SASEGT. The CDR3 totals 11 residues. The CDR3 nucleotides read TGTGCCAGCAGTGAAAGGACAGTAGCTTTCTTT. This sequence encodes CASSERTVAFF.

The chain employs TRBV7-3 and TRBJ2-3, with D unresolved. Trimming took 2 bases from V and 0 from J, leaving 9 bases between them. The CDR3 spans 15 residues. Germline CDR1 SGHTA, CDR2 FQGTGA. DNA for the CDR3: TGTGCCAGCAGCTTAGGCCTACTGAGCACAGATACGCAGTATTTT. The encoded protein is CASSLGLLSTDTQYF.

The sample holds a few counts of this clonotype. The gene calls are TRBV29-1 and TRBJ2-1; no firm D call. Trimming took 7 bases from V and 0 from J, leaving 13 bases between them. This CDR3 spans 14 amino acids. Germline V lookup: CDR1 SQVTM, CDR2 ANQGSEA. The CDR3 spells CSGSLLDSYNEQFF. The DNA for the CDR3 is TGCAGCGGGTCCCTCCTGGACTCCTACAATGAGCAGTTCTTC.

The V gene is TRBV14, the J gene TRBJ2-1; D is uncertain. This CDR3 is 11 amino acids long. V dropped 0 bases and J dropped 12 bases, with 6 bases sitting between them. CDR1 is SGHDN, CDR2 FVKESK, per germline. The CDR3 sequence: CASSQEGGQFF. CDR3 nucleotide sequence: TGTGCCAGCAGCCAAGAGGGTGGGCAGTTCTTC.